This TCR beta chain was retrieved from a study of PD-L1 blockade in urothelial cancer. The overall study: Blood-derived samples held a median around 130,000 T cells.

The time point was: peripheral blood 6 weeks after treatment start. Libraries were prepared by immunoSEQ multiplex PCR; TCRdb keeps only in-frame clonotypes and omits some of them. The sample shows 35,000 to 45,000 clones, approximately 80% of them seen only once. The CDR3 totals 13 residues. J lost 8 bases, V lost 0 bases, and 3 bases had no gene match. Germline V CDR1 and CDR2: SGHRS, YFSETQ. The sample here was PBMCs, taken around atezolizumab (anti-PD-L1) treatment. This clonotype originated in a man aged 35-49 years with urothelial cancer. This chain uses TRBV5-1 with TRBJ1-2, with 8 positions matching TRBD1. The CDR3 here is CASSLGTGTGYTF. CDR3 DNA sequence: TGCGCCAGCAGCTTGGGGACAGGGACGGGCTACACCTTC.